This T cell receptor beta chain was captured in a study of T cell responses to AZD1222 COVID-19 vaccine. Germline V gene lookup returns CDR1 KGHSH and CDR2 LQKENI. The CDR3 totals 13 residues. V dropped 2 bases and J dropped 5 bases, with 8 bases sitting between them. Here immunoSEQ multiplex PCR was the method, and the copy in TCRdb shows in-frame clones only, minus some. The table lists about 120,000 clones, roughly 88% of them singletons, with almost 6.5% in the top ten. The TCR comes from an adult who received the AZD1222 COVID-19 vaccine. The chain carries TRBV18 and TRBJ2-3; D not resolved. The source was peripheral blood, collected 28 days after the second AZD1222 dose. DNA of the CDR3: TGTGCCAGCTCACCAGGGCCAGTAGATACGCAGTATTTT. Translated, it gives CASSPGPVDTQYF.